This T cell receptor beta chain was recorded in a study of blood T cell repertoires in COVID-19. Trimming took off 3 bases at V and 6 bases at J, with 18 bases between the two ends. The CDR3 extends over 16 amino acids. Germline-derived CDR1 and CDR2 are MDHEN and SYDVKM. Clinical history reported by participants formed the basis on which cohorts were assigned. TCRdb keeps only in-frame clones here, not all; method: immunoSEQ multiplex PCR. The data contain 250,000 to 400,000 clones, about nine tenths of them seen just once; the ten biggest clones take up roughly 5.3%. The chain carries TRBV28 and TRBJ1-5; weak D call: TRBD1 (6 bases). The source is a man between 60 and 75 years old who had recovered from COVID-19. The sample taken for sequencing was PBMCs or T cells enriched from blood (not recorded which). The CDR3 here is CASSFFTAGDRQPQHF. The CDR3 coding sequence is TGTGCCAGCAGTTTTTTCACGGCAGGGGACCGTCAGCCCCAGCATTTT.